These 14 T cell receptor beta chains came from one sample sequenced in a study of T cell repertoires in cytomegalovirus infection. In TCRdb, the reads were re-called with MiXCR into one record per CDR3 protein. Of 740,000 or so distinct CDR3 sequences listed, 35% to 45% are singletons. The sequenced sample consisted of PBMCs. These receptors all come from a human donor in good health (CMV status not recorded). Some clones in this sample may be carry-over from other donors' samples.

J is TRBJ2-3 and V is TRBV7-3, with TRBD2 as a possible D gene (5 bases). CDR1 and CDR2 from the germline V gene are SGHTA and FQGTGA. The ends were cut back, 3 bases at V and 10 bases at J, with 17 bases in the middle. The CDR3 is 14 residues long. The CDR3: CASSFEQAGRAQYF. In nucleotides, the CDR3 is TGTGCCAGCAGCTTCGAGCAGGCGGGTAGGGCGCAGTATTTT.

The chain combines TRBV28 with TRBJ2-7, with D possibly TRBD1 on 6 matching bases. Per germline, CDR1 MDHEN and CDR2 SYDVKM. V was shortened by 5 bases and J by 6 bases, with 26 bases between the two germline ends. The CDR3 totals 17 residues. The CDR3 sequence is CASSGWGMGTGKSEQYF. CDR3 sequence (DNA): TGTGCCAGCAGTGGATGGGGTATGGGCACAGGGAAAAGCGAGCAGTACTTC.

As to this clonotype: Its ends do not fully match the called genes, so a read error is possible. The chain recombines TRBV7-3 with TRBJ1-6; TRBD1 agrees at 8 bases. From germline, CDR1 is SGHTA and CDR2 FQGTGA. CDR3 length equals 14 residues. The CDR3 DNA follows: TGTTCCAGCAGCAACGGACAGGGAGTTTCACCCCTCCACTTT. This codes for CSSSNGQGVSPLHF.

This clonotype has a handful of counts. The chain combines TRBV7-2 with TRBJ1-5; tentatively, D is TRBD1 (5 bases). Deletions cut 3 bases from V and 0 bases from J, with 12 bases between. The germline gives CDR1 SGHTA, CDR2 FQGNSA. The CDR3 totals 16 residues. The CDR3 DNA is TGTGCCAGCAGCTTGCGAGCGGGGGATAGCAATCAGCCCCAGCATTTT. This encodes CASSLRAGDSNQPQHF. Complete variable domain (other parts from reference TRBV7-2 and TRBJ1-5): GAGVSQSPSNKVTEKGKDVELRCDPISGHTALYWYRQSLGQGLEFLIYFQGNSAPDKSGLPSDRFSAERTGGSVSTLTIQRTQQEDSAVYLCASSLRAGDSNQPQHFGDGTRLSIL.

V usage is TRBV28 and J usage is TRBJ2-7; 9 bases line up with TRBD2. This CDR3 is 13 amino acids long. CDR1 is MDHEN and CDR2 is SYDVKM in the germline V gene. J gave up 5 bases and V 5 bases, and 4 bases lay outside the gene matches. CDR3: CASSRRGGDEQYF. CDR3 nucleotides: TGTGCCAGCAGTCGCCGCGGGGGGGACGAGCAGTACTTC. Together with reference TRBV28 and TRBJ2-7, the CDR3 gives the full variable domain: DVKVTQSSRYLVKRTGEKVFLECVQDMDHENMFWYRQDPGLGLRLIYFSYDVKMKEKGDIPEGYSVSREKKERFSLILESASTNQTSMYLCASSRRGGDEQYFGPGTRLTVT.

The chain is built from TRBV6-1 and TRBJ2-2; 7 bases match TRBD1. CDR3 length: 18 residues. With 4 bases clipped from V and 2 bases from J, the junction kept 13 bases outside the gene matches. CDR1 is MNHNS, CDR2 SASEGT, per germline. DNA of the CDR3: TGTGCCAGCAGTGGGGGTTACACAGGGGTCTTAAACACCGGGGAGCTGTTTTTT. Its translation: CASSGGYTGVLNTGELFF.

In its sample, this clonotype was seen many times. The rearrangement uses TRBV7-2 and TRBJ1-1; the match to TRBD1 covers 8 bases. V lost 5 bases and J lost 3; bases outside the gene matches: 11. The CDR3 consists of 16 residues. Germline V gene lookup returns CDR1 SGHTA and CDR2 FQGNSA. CDR3 residues: CASSPRRDRTYTEAFF. CDR3 nucleotides: TGTGCCAGCAGCCCAAGGCGGGACAGGACTTACACTGAAGCTTTCTTT. The whole variable domain, filled in from reference TRBV7-2 and TRBJ1-1, reads GAGVSQSPSNKVTEKGKDVELRCDPISGHTALYWYRQSLGQGLEFLIYFQGNSAPDKSGLPSDRFSAERTGGSVSTLTIQRTQQEDSAVYLCASSPRRDRTYTEAFFGQGTRLTVV.

In DNA, the CDR3 is TGTGCCAGCAGTGAGATCCGAGAGACCCAGTACTTC. Residues: CASSEIRETQYF. The V call is TRBV6-1, the J call TRBJ2-5; D remains unclear. V gave up 3 bases and J gave up 4 bases, with 6 bases separating them. The CDR3 runs to 12 residues. Germline CDR1 is MNHNS and CDR2 is SASEGT.

This clonotype has a single count. This chain joins TRBV5-8 and TRBJ1-6, with a weak D call TRBD1 (5 bases). The CDR3 runs 14 residues. Germline-derived CDR1 and CDR2 are SGHTS and YDEGEE. V shed 4 bases and J shed 9 bases, with 14 bases lying between them. The CDR3 here is CASSIPGRGSPLHF. The CDR3 nucleotides read TGTGCCAGCAGCATTCCAGGGAGGGGTTCACCCCTCCACTTT.

As for this clonotype: This may arise from a read error, as a much more abundant clone is one base away. This rearrangement joins TRBV6-2 or TRBV6-3 to TRBJ2-1; TRBD1 might be the D (6 bases). The CDR3 is made up of 15 amino acids. CDR1 MNHEY and CDR2 SVGEGT come from the germline V gene. The CDR3 region is CARSYAGQISDEQFF. Here the CDR3 DNA reads TGTGCCCGCAGTTACGCCGGACAGATTAGCGATGAGCAGTTCTTC.

With regard to this clonotype: The CDR3 end shows no conserved phenylalanine or tryptophan, and so a read error is likely. In DNA, the CDR3 is TGTGCCACCCTGATCCGGGACACCGAAAAACTGTTTTGT. Encoded protein: CATLIRDTEKLFC. The chain is built from TRBV28 and TRBJ1-4; tentatively, D is TRBD1 (6 bases). V was clipped by 10 bases and J by 8 bases, with 17 bases between them. CDR1 is MDHEN and CDR2 is SYDVKM in the germline V gene. This CDR3 is 13 amino acids long.

V gene TRBV4-1 combines with J gene TRBJ2-2; D is perhaps TRBD2 (6 bases). V gave up 0 bases and J gave up 4 bases, with 18 bases separating them. Germline CDR1 reads MGHRA; CDR2 reads YSYEKL. The CDR3 loop spans 18 amino acids. This CDR3 is CASSQDGGLLKGTGELFF. CDR3 nucleotide sequence: TGCGCCAGCAGCCAAGATGGGGGGTTACTAAAGGGCACCGGGGAGCTGTTTTTT.

The chain employs TRBV6-5 and TRBJ1-5; maybe TRBD1 (5 bases). V shed 8 bases and J shed 11 bases, with 13 bases lying between them. The CDR3 is made up of 11 amino acids. In germline, CDR1 is MNHEY, CDR2 SVGAGI. CDR3 loop: CASGDSSTQHF. The CDR3, as DNA: TGTGCCAGCGGTGACAGTTCGACCCAGCATTTT.

The chain has TRBV18 and TRBJ2-1; 8 bases align to TRBD2. The CDR3 loop spans 17 amino acids. Trimming cost V 0 bases and J 5 bases; bases outside gene matches: 9. CDR1 is KGHSH, CDR2 LQKENI, per germline. CDR3 sequence reads: CASSPPVRLAWNNEQFF. The CDR3 region has the DNA TGTGCCAGCTCACCACCGGTGAGACTAGCGTGGAACAATGAGCAGTTCTTC.